Each of the 11 T cell receptor beta chains below was sequenced from the same sample in a study of blood T cell repertoires in COVID-19. The method was immunoSEQ multiplex PCR; TCRdb's version includes in-frame clones alone and lacks a portion of them. This sample carries under 100,000 clones, roughly 80% of them seen once, and the ten largest clones take more than 10%. The sequencing input was peripheral blood. The receptors stem from a woman aged 40 to 49 with active or convalescent COVID-19.

This clone was detected only once. The chain combines TRBV4-3 with TRBJ2-7; 7 bases match TRBD2. The trim removed 0 bases at V and 5 bases at J, leaving 4 bases unmatched. The CDR3 is 14 amino acids. Germline lookup yields CDR1 LGHNA and CDR2 YSLEER. The CDR3 is CASSQEASGDEQYF. The CDR3 nucleotides are TGCGCCAGCAGCCAAGAGGCTAGCGGAGACGAGCAGTACTTC.

This rearrangement joins TRBV5-1 to TRBJ2-7; TRBD1 aligns across 7 bases. The V gene end was trimmed by 3 bases and the J gene end by 2 bases; junction bases not matched to a gene: 11. In germline, CDR1 is SGHRS, CDR2 YFSETQ. The CDR3 extends over 16 amino acids. CDR3 bases: TGCGCCAGCAGCTCGACATCCGGGACAGCTACCTACGAGCAGTACTTC. This gives the protein CASSSTSGTATYEQYF.

This clone was observed once. The CDR3 DNA sequence: TGTGCCAGCAGCTTAGATGGCGGAGCGTATTCGGTTGACACCTTC. As protein: CASSLDGGAYSVDTF. The gene calls are TRBV11-2 and TRBJ1-2; D unresolved. The germline gives CDR1 SGHAT, CDR2 FQNNGV. The CDR3 contains 15 residues. V lost 0 bases and J lost 12, with 20 bases in between.

The chain combines TRBV21-1 with TRBJ2-7; the D call of TRBD1 is as the table states it, not checked on the DNA. TRBV21-1 is designated a pseudogene. CDR3 length: 13 residues. The CDR3 region is CASRRTGGSEQYF. CDR3 sequence (DNA): TGTGCCAGCAGGCGGACAGGGGGATCCGAGCAGTACTTC.

The J gene is TRBJ1-6, the V gene TRBV7-8; 7 bases are shared with TRBD1. Germline CDR1 is SGHVS and CDR2 is FQNEAQ. The CDR3 extends over 14 amino acids. Trimming removed 4 bases from V and 6 bases from J; junction bases left unmatched: 3. The CDR3 reads CASSSTGANSPLHF. The CDR3 DNA reads as TGTGCCAGCAGCTCCACAGGGGCTAATTCACCCCTCCACTTT.

In this sample, this clone turned up once. The chain uses TRBV7-2 and TRBJ1-6, with D unresolved. The CDR3 spans 14 residues. V shed 3 bases and J shed 9 bases, with 12 bases lying between them. Germline V gene sequence: CDR1 SGHTA, CDR2 FQGNSA. The CDR3 nucleotides are TGTGCCAGCAGCTTCCCTTTCCCAGGTTCACCCCTCCACTTT. Its protein product is CASSFPFPGSPLHF.

This chain links TRBV28 with TRBJ2-5; 7 nucleotides line up with TRBD2. The CDR3 has 14 amino acids. The trim removed 5 bases at V and 5 bases at J, leaving 8 bases unmatched. The germline V gene encodes CDR1 MDHEN and CDR2 SYDVKM. This CDR3 is CASSTPGGSETQYF. The CDR3 region has the DNA TGTGCCAGCAGTACCCCGGGAGGTTCGGAGACCCAGTACTTC.

This clone was seen ten or more times. The chain carries TRBV5-1 and TRBJ1-1; D may be TRBD1 (5 bases). V lost 4 bases and J lost 5, with 18 bases in between. The length of the CDR3 is 15 residues. In germline, CDR1 is SGHRS, CDR2 YFSETQ. CDR3 DNA: TGCGCCAGCAGCCTGTCGCGGGGCGTTAGTACTGAAGCTTTCTTT. Translating it yields CASSLSRGVSTEAFF.

The chain carries TRBV4-2 and TRBJ2-4, with D possibly TRBD1 on 6 matching bases. V gave up 0 bases and J gave up 8 bases, with 8 bases separating them. This CDR3 contains 13 residues. Per germline, CDR1 LGHNA and CDR2 YNFKEQ. CDR3 coding DNA: TGTGCCAGCAGCCAAGAAGGGGGTTACATTCAGTACTTC. This encodes CASSQEGGYIQYF.

There are a few counts of this clone. V usage is TRBV4-3 and J usage is TRBJ2-2; D is unclear. The ends were cut back, 0 bases at V and 1 base at J, with 6 bases in the middle. Germline V CDR1 and CDR2: LGHNA, YSLEER. The CDR3 loop spans 15 amino acids. The CDR3 DNA reads TGCGCCAGCAGCCAAGATTTACAGAACACCGGGGAGCTGTTTTTT. It translates to CASSQDLQNTGELFF.

V and J are TRBV7-2 and TRBJ2-1, with 7 bases lining up with TRBD1. The germline V gene has CDR1 SGHTA and CDR2 FQGNSA. The V gene end was trimmed by 4 bases and the J gene end by 12 bases; junction bases not matched to a gene: 12. This CDR3 region has 14 residues. The CDR3: CASSSRTGPRGQFF. The CDR3 DNA reads TGTGCCAGCAGCTCCCGGACAGGCCCTAGGGGGCAGTTCTTC.